Shown below are 8 T cell receptor beta chains from a single sample sequenced in a study of CD4 T cells in relation to SARS-CoV-2 and coronaviruses (dated by TCRdb to about 2021). CD4+ T cells from unexposed donors were collected before the COVID-19 pandemic (2011-2018). After about 9 days of culture, CD4+ T cells were isolated with the EasySep CD4+ T cell isolation kit. Library prep was done by the immunoSEQ multiplex PCR assay. Entries here come from immuneACCESS through TCRdb and include only in-frame sequences with V and J called. Some clones fail to appear in such tables; in the studies checked, an unresolved V gene covers under half of the shortfall, and the cause of the remainder is unknown. In all, the sample holds 32,000 or so clones, and about 80% of those were seen once. Approximately 14% of the sample is taken by the ten largest. What these receptors recognize is not known. The sample comprised CD4+ T cells from PBMCs, cultured in vitro. The receptors were sampled from a human donor in good health.

This chain joins TRBV5-4 and TRBJ1-3; 7 bases line up with TRBD1. Germline V lookup: CDR1 SGHNT, CDR2 YYREEE (reference sequence). With 0 bases clipped from V and 2 bases from J, the junction kept 5 bases outside the gene matches. CDR3 size: 16 residues. CDR3 region: CASSLDGTEPGNTIYF. The CDR3 region has the DNA TGTGCCAGCAGCTTGGACGGGACAGAACCTGGAAACACCATATATTTT.

The chain combines TRBV2 with TRBJ2-3; TRBD2 aligns across 11 bases. CDR3 length: 16 amino acids. Germline values: CDR1 SNHLY, CDR2 FYNNEI. J lost 0 bases, V lost 6 bases, and 5 bases had no gene match. The CDR3, as DNA: TGTGCCAGCAGGCGACTAGCGGGGACTAGCACAGATACGCAGTATTTT. This translates into CASRRLAGTSTDTQYF.

The chain has TRBV5-1 and TRBJ1-2, with 8 positions matching TRBD1. Germline-derived CDR1 and CDR2 are SGHRS and YFSETQ. Unmatched junction bases numbered 1, after V lost 0 bases and J lost 0 bases. The CDR3 length is 15 residues. The CDR3 nucleotides are TGCGCCAGCAGCTTGGCGGGACAGGCTAACTATGGCTACACCTTC. Protein sequence: CASSLAGQANYGYTF.

V is TRBV4-3 and J is TRBJ1-2; no reliable D call. The CDR3 has 12 amino acids. Germline V gene data show CDR1 as LGHNA and CDR2 as YSLEER. V lost 1 base to trimming and J lost 3 bases, with 3 bases between them. The CDR3 here is CASSQGDYGYTF. Written as DNA, the CDR3 is TGCGCCAGCAGCCAAGGGGACTATGGCTACACCTTC.

The gene calls are TRBV5-1 and TRBJ1-5; 11 bases are a match to TRBD1. After removal of 4 bases from V and 6 bases from J, the junction contained 6 bases not matched to a gene. This CDR3 region has 15 residues. Per the germline V gene, CDR1 is SGHRS and CDR2 is YFSETQ. CDR3 bases: TGCGCCAGCAGCGTGGGACAGGGGGTGTTTCAGCCCCAGCATTTT. It codes for CASSVGQGVFQPQHF.

This clone was picked up one time. This rearrangement joins TRBV5-4 to TRBJ2-7; D remains unclear. This CDR3 is 15 amino acids long. Germline V gene lookup returns CDR1 SGHNT and CDR2 YYREEE (reference sequence). V was shortened by 0 bases and J by 0 bases, with 10 bases between the two germline ends. The CDR3 nucleotides are TGTGCCAGCAGCTTGGATTTGTATAGCTCCTACGAGCAGTACTTC. Translated: CASSLDLYSSYEQYF.

The chain links TRBV9 to TRBJ2-7; TRBD2 agrees at 12 bases. V lost 3 bases and J lost 3; bases outside the gene matches: 7. Germline V gives CDR1 SGDLS, CDR2 YYNGEE. The CDR3 contains 16 residues. The CDR3 nucleotides read TGTGCCAGCAGCGCGCCGACTAGCGGGAGATACTACGAGCAGTACTTC. Translation: CASSAPTSGRYYEQYF.

This sequence joins TRBV6-5 and TRBJ2-7, with unresolved D. Germline CDR1 is MNHEY and CDR2 is SVGAGI. This CDR3 has 13 amino acids. V lost 6 bases and J 2 bases, leaving 11 bases between the germline ends. This chain's CDR3 is CASRQTATYEQYF. DNA for the CDR3: TGTGCCAGCAGGCAGACTGCAACCTACGAGCAGTACTTC.